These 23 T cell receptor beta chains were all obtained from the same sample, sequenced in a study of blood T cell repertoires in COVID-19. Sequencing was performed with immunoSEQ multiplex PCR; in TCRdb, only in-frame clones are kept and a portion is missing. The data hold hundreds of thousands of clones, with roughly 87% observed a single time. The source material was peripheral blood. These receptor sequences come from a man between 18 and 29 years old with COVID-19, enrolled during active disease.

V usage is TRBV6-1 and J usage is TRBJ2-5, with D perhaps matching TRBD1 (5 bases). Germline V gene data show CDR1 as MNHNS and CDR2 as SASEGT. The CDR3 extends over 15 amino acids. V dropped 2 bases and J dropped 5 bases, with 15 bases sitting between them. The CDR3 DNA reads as TGTGCCAGCAGTGAAATATCAGGGTACGGCGAGACCCAGTACTTC. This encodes CASSEISGYGETQYF.

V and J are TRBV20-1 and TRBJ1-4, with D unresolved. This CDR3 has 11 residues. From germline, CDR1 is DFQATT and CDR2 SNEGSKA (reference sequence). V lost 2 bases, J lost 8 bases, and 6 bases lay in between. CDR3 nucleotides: TGCAGTGCTAGAATATTGGAAAAACTGTTTTTT. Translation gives CSARILEKLFF.

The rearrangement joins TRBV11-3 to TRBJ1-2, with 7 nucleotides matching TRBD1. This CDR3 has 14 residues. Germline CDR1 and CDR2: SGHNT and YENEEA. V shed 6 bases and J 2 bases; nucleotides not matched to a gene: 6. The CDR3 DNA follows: TGTGCCAGCAGTGAGAGGGGGCCAAACTATGGCTACACCTTC. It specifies CASSERGPNYGYTF.

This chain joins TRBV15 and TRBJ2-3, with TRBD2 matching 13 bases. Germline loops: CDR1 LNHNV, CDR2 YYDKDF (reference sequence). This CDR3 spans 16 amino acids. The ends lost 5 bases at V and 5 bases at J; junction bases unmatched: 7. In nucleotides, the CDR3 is TGTGCCACCAGCCGCCGACTAGCGGGAGGTCTAGATACGCAGTATTTT. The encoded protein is CATSRRLAGGLDTQYF.

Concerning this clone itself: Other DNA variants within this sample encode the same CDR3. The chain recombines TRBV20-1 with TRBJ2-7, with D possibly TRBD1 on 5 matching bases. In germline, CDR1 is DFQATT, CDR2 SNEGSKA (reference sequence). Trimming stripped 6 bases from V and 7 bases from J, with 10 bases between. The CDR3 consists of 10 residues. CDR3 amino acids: CSAGRGEQYF. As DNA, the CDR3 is TGCAGTGCCGGTAGGGGAGAGCAGTACTTC.

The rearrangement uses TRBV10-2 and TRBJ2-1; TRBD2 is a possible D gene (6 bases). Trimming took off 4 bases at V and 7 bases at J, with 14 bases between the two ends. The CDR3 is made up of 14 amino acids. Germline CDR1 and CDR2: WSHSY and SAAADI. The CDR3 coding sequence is TGCGCCAGCAGTGTAGACGGGAGAAGAAATGAGCAGTTCTTC. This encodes CASSVDGRRNEQFF.

The CDR3 DNA is TGCGCCAGCAGCTTGTCCCTAGCGGCAGATACGCAGTATTTT. It codes for CASSLSLAADTQYF. V and J are TRBV5-1 and TRBJ2-3; 7 positions agree with TRBD2. V dropped 1 base and J dropped 4; count of bases not matched to a gene: 3. The CDR3 extends over 14 amino acids. Germline lookup yields CDR1 SGHRS and CDR2 YFSETQ.

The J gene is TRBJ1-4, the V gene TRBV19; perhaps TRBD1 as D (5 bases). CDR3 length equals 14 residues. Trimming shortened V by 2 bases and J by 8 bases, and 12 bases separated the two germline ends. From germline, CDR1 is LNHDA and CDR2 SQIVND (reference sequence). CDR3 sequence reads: CASSIQGRGEKLFF. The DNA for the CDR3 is TGTGCCAGTAGTATACAGGGTAGAGGCGAAAAACTGTTTTTT.

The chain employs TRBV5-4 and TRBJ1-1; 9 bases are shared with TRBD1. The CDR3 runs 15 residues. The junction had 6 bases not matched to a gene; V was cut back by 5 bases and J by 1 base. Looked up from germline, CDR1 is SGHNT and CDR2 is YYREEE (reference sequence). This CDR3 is CASRSPGQGNTEAFF. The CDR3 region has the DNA TGTGCCAGCAGGAGCCCGGGACAGGGGAACACTGAAGCTTTCTTT.

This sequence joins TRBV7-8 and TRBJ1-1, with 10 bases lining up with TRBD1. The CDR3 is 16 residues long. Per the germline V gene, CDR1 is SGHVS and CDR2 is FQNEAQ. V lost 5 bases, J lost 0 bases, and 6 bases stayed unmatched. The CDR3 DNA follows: TGTGCCAGCAGCCCGCGGACAGGGGGGATGAACACTGAAGCTTTCTTT. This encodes CASSPRTGGMNTEAFF.

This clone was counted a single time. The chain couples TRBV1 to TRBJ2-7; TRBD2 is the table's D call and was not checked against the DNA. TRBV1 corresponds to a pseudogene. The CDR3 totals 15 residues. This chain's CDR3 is CTSGRRAGEGEEQYF. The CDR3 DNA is TGCACCAGCGGACGTAGGGCGGGAGAAGGAGAAGAGCAGTACTTC.

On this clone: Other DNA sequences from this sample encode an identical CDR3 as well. CDR3 nucleotides: TGTGCCAGTAGTATTCGGGGACAGGGAGCCTACGAGCAGTACTTC. Its translation is CASSIRGQGAYEQYF. This chain links TRBV19 with TRBJ2-7; TRBD1 aligns across 9 bases. Germline values: CDR1 LNHDA, CDR2 SQIVND (reference sequence). The ends lost 3 bases at V and 2 bases at J; junction bases unmatched: 5. The CDR3 is 15 amino acids.

The CDR3 DNA reads TGTGCCAGCAGTCCTATGGCAGGGAACACTGAAGCTTTCTTT. It encodes CASSPMAGNTEAFF. The rearrangement uses TRBV11-2 and TRBJ1-1, with D uncertain. Germline V gives CDR1 SGHAT, CDR2 FQNNGV. The ends were cut back, 6 bases at V and 1 base at J, with 12 bases in the middle. CDR3 length: 14 amino acids.

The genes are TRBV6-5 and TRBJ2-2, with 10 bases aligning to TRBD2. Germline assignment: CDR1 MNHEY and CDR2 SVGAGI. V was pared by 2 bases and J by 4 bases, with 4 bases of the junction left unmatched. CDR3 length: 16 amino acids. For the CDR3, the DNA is TGTGCCAGCAGTTACACCGCTAGCGGGGGCACCGGGGAGCTGTTTTTT. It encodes CASSYTASGGTGELFF.

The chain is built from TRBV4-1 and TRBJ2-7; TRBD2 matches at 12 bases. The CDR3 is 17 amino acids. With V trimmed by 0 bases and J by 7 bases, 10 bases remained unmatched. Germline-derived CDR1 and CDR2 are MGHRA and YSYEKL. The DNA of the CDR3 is TGCGCCAGCAGCCAAGAGGGGAACCTTCTAGCGGGAGGGGAGCAGTACTTC. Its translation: CASSQEGNLLAGGEQYF.

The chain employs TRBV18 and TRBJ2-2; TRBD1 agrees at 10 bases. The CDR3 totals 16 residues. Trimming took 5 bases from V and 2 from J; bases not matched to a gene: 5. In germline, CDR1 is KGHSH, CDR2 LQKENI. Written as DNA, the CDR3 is TGTGCCAGCTCAGAATGGACAGGGGGAAACACCGGGGAGCTGTTTTTT. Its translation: CASSEWTGGNTGELFF.

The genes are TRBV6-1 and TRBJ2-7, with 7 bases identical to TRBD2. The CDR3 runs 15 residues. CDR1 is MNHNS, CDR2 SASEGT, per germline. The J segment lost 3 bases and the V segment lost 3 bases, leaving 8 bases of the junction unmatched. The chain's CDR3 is CASSDVGGLLYEQYF. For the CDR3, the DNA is TGTGCCAGCAGTGATGTGGGAGGGCTGCTCTACGAGCAGTACTTC.

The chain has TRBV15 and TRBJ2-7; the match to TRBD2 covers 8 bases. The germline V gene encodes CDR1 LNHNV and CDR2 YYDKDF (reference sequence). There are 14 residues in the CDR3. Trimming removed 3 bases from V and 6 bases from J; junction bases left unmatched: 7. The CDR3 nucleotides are TGTGCCACCAGCAGTCCTCTAGCGGGCCCCGAGCAGTACTTC. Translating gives CATSSPLAGPEQYF.

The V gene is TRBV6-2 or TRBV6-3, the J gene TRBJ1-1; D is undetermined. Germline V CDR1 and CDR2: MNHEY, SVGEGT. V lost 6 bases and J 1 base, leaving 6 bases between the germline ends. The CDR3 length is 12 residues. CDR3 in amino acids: CASSHSNTEAFF. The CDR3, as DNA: TGTGCCAGCAGCCACTCGAACACTGAAGCTTTCTTT.

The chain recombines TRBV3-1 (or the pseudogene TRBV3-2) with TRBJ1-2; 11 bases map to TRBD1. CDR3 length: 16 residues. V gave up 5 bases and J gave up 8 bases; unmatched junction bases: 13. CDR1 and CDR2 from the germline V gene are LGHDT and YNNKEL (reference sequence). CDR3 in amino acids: CASSIRPGTGGEGYTF. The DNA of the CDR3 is TGTGCCAGCAGCATTCGTCCCGGGACAGGGGGTGAGGGCTACACCTTC.

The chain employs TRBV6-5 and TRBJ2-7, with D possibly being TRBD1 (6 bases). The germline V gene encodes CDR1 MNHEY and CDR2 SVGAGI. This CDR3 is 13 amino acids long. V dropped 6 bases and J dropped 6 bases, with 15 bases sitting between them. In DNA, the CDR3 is TGTGCCAGCAGGAGACAACAGGGTTCCGAGCAGTACTTC. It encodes CASRRQQGSEQYF.

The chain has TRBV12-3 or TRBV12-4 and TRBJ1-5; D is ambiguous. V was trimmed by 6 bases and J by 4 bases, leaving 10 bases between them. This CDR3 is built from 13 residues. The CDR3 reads CASRQTANQPQHF. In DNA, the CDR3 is TGTGCCAGCAGACAAACAGCTAATCAGCCCCAGCATTTT.

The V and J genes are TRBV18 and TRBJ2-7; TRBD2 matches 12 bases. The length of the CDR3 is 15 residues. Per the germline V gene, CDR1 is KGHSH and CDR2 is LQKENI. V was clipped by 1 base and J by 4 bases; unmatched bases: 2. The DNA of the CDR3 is TGTGCCAGCTCACCACGGACTAGCGGGGCATACGAGCAGTACTTC. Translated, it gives CASSPRTSGAYEQYF.